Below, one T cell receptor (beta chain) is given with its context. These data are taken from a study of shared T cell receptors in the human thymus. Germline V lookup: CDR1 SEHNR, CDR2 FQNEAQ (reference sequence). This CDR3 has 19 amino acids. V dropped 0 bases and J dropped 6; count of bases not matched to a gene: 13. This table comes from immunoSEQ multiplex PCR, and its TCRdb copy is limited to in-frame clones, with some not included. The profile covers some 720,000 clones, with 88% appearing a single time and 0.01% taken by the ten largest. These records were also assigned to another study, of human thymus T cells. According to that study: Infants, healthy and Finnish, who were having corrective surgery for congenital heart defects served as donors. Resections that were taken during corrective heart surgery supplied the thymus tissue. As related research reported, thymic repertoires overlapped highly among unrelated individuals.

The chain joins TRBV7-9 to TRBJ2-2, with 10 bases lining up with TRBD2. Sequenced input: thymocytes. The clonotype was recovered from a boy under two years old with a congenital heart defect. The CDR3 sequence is CASSLAIGGLAGVSGELFF. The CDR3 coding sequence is TGTGCCAGCAGCTTAGCTATTGGTGGGCTAGCGGGAGTTTCCGGGGAGCTGTTTTTT.